This T cell receptor (beta chain) was captured in a study of blood T cells in healthy people across ages. The CDR3 sequence is 13 residues long. Germline V gene data show CDR1 as SNHLY and CDR2 as FYNNEI. Trimming cost V 3 bases and J 3 bases, with 8 bases left between them. The sample holds one count of this clonotype. The target antigen is unknown. Study outcomes and limitations: TCR beta diversity tracked closely with naive T cell percentage. More naive CD4+ cells and higher diversity were found in long-lived than in aged donors.

PCR was performed a second time for about 7 to 11 cycles using a sample-barcoded 5' primer and a J-beta primer mix. TCRdb reprocessed the 5' RACE reads via MiXCR and lists one record per CDR3 protein. Here the sample spans about 1.4 million distinct CDR3 sequences, approximately 59% being singletons. Approximately 9.6 milliliters of peripheral blood were drawn from each donor into EDTA-treated tubes. The chain uses TRBV2 and TRBJ1-1, with D uncertain. This TCR came from a young man in good health. The sequenced material came from blood. In nucleotides, the CDR3 is TGTGCCAGCAGTGATGAGGGATACACTGAAGCTTTCTTT. Translating gives CASSDEGYTEAFF.